This T cell receptor beta chain comes out of a study of OX40 agonist ivuxolimab in advanced cancers. Regarding the study in general: Ivuxolimab was a fully human IgG2 agonistic monoclonal antibody targeting the costimulatory receptor OX40 (CD134). The paper reports the monotherapy dose-escalation portion (N = 52 patients) of the phase I ivuxolimab trial. Partial responses were achieved by three dose-escalation patients, of whom one had hepatocellular carcinoma and two had cutaneous melanoma. The point of sequencing TCRbeta in the periphery was to test whether ivuxolimab changed TCR sequence diversity and drove clonal T-cell expansion. Intravenous ivuxolimab was administered to patients every 2 weeks at six dose levels: 0.01, 0.1, 0.3, 1.5, 3 and 10 mg/kg. Patients were allowed to have had prior anti-PD-1, anti-PD-L1 or anti-CTLA-4 therapy, and approximately 40% of the dose-escalation patients had been treated with checkpoint inhibitors. The dose-escalation cohort was roughly 87% male with a mean age of about 60 years, ranging from 23 to 79. Among the roughly 52 dose-escalation patients, roughly 20 had hepatocellular carcinoma, 15 or so melanoma, 9 renal cell carcinoma and 9 head and neck cancer. Broad study findings and their caveats: At doses of 0.1 to 3.0 mg/kg, clonal expansion of both CD4+ and CD8+ blood T cells was observed from baseline to week 6. The antigen specificity of the clonally expanded peripheral T cells was not determined. On average, CD8+ T cells showed more expanded clones than CD4+ T cells after ivuxolimab. In partial responders in the 0.1-3.0 mg/kg groups, normalized peripheral clonal expansion was found to be among the lowest, especially among CD8+ T cells. Low levels of normalized T-cell clonal expansion were also shown by some nonresponding patients.

For sequencing of the TCRbeta CDR3 region, genomic DNA was extracted from the sorted cells. The immunoSEQ Assay was used for sequencing of TCRbeta CDR3 regions. TCRdb took over this immuneACCESS table, retaining in-frame rearrangements with V and J assigned. Such tables are incomplete; in checked studies, under half of the missing clones stem from an unresolved V gene, and the remainder is unexplained. The sample table lists 20,000 to 25,000 clones, 80% to 85% of them with a count of one. Of the sample, about 15% falls within the top ten clones. Patients with a history of autoimmune disease or receiving systemic immunosuppression were excluded from the trial. Peripheral blood for TCR sequencing was drawn from every dose cohort at baseline, at cycle 4 day 1 and at cycle 7 day 1. Samples were obtained from an open-label, multicenter, first-in-human phase I dose-escalation trial of ivuxolimab. The trial enrolled adults with locally advanced or metastatic head and neck squamous cell, hepatocellular, melanoma or renal cell carcinoma. Before TCR sequencing, CD4+ T cells and CD8+ T cells from peripheral blood were sorted into separate populations.

This clone was counted a few times. No antigen is known for it. No much larger clone is present one base from it, and per-base qualities are unavailable. The CDR3 starts with the cysteine, ends with the phenylalanine, and has 15 residues. Solely the CDR3 DNA is kept, with 45 bases framed from the first base. Relative to germline, V is 4 bases shorter and J is 7 bases shorter, with 17 bases between their ends. Taken from the germline V gene, the CDR1 and CDR2 loops are SGHDN and FVKESK. The rearrangement joined TRBV14 to TRBJ2-1; matching of 6 bases hints at TRBD2 as the D gene. This TCR derives from an adult with an advanced solid tumor such as melanoma, head and neck, liver or kidney cancer. Material: CD4+ or CD8+ T cells sorted from blood, obtained in a trial of the OX40 agonist ivuxolimab. The CDR3 reads as follows: CASSLEYGGWNEQFF. The nucleotide sequence is given as TGTGCCAGCAGCCTAGAGTACGGGGGTTGGAATGAGCAGTTCTTC.